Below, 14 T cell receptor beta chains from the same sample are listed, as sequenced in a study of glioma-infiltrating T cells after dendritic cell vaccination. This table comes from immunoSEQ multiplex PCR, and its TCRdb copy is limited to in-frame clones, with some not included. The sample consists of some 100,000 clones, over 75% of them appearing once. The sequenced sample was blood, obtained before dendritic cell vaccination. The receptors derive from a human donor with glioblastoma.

The CDR3 region has the DNA TGTGCCAGCAGCGTATCAGGGTGGGCCGGGGAGCTGTTTTTT. Encoded protein: CASSVSGWAGELFF. The genes are TRBV9 and TRBJ2-2; a weak D match, TRBD1 (5 bases). This CDR3 has 14 residues. CDR1 is SGDLS and CDR2 is YYNGEE in the germline V gene. V was trimmed by 1 base and J by 6 bases, leaving 10 bases between them.

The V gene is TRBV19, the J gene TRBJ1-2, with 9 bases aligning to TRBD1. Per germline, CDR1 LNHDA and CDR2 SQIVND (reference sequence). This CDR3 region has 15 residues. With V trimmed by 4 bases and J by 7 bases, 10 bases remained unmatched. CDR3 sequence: CASSSTATGGVGYTF. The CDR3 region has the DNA TGTGCCAGTAGTAGCACTGCGACAGGGGGTGTTGGCTACACCTTC.

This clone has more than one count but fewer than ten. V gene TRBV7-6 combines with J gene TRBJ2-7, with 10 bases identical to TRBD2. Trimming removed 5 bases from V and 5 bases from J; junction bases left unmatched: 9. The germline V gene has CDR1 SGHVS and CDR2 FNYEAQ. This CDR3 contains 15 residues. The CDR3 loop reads CASSIEAGGPDEQYF. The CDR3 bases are TGTGCCAGCAGCATTGAAGCGGGAGGGCCAGACGAGCAGTACTTC.

The CDR3 bases are TGTGCCAGCAGTGATACTGGGGCAGAGACCCAGTACTTC. Protein product: CASSDTGAETQYF. The J gene is TRBJ2-5, the V gene TRBV2; D possibly corresponds to TRBD1 (5 bases). This CDR3 region has 13 residues. Germline CDR1 SNHLY, CDR2 FYNNEI. Trimming cost V 3 bases and J 4 bases, with 9 bases left between them.

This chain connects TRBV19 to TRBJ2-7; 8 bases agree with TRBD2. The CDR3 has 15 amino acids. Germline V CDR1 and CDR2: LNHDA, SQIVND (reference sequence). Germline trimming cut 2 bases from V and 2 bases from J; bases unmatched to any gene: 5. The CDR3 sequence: CASSIWSGGTYEQYF. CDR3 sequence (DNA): TGTGCCAGTAGTATATGGAGCGGGGGCACCTACGAGCAGTACTTC.

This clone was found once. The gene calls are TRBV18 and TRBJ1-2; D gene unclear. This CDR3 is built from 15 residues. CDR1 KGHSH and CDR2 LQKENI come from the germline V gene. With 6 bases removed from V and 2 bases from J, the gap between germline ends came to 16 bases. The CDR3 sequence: CASSALGAVNYGYTF. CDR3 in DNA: TGTGCCAGCTCCGCTCTGGGAGCGGTGAACTATGGCTACACCTTC.

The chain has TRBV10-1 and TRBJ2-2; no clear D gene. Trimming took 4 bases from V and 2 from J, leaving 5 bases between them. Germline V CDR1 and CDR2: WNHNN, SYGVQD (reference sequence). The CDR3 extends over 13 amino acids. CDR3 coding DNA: TGCGCCAGCAGTGTCAGAAACACCGGGGAGCTGTTTTTT. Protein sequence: CASSVRNTGELFF.

The CDR3 reads CASRGLAKDTQYF. The CDR3 DNA reads as TGTGCCAGCAGGGGACTAGCGAAAGATACGCAGTATTTT. The V gene is TRBV6-5, the J gene TRBJ2-3; 10 bases fit TRBD2. Germline-derived CDR1 and CDR2 are MNHEY and SVGAGI. V lost 6 bases to trimming and J lost 5 bases; unmatched junction nucleotides: 2. The CDR3 runs 13 residues.

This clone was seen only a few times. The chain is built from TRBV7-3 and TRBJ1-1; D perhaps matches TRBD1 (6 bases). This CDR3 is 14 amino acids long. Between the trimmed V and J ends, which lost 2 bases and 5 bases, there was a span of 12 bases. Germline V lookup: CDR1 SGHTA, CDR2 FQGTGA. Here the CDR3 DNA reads TGTGCCAGCAGCTTAGGGGGCCCCGGTACTGAAGCTTTCTTT. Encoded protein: CASSLGGPGTEAFF.

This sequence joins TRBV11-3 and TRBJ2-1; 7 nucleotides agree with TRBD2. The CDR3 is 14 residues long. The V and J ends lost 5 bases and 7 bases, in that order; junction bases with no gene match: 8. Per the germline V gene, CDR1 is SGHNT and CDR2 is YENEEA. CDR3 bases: TGTGCCAGCAGCCCCCGGGGAGGGCTAAATGAGCAGTTCTTC. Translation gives CASSPRGGLNEQFF.

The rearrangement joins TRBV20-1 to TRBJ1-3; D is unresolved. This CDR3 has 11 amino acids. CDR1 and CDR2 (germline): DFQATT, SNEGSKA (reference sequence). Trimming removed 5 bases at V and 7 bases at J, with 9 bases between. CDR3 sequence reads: CSALRGNTIYF. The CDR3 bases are TGCAGTGCTTTACGGGGTAACACCATATATTTT.

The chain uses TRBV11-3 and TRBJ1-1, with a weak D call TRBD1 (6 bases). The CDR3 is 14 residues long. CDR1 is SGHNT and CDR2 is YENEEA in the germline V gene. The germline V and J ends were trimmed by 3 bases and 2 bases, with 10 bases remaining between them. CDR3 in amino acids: CASSFLQGNTEAFF. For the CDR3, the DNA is TGTGCCAGCAGCTTTCTACAGGGAAACACTGAAGCTTTCTTT.

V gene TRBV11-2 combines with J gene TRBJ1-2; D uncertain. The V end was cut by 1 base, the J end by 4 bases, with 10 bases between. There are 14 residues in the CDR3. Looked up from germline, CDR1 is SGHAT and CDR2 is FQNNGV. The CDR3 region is CASSLGAGPYGYTF. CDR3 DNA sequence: TGTGCCAGCAGCTTAGGGGCAGGCCCCTATGGCTACACCTTC.

The CDR3 is CASSLASAGGRAGYTF. CDR3 DNA: TGTGCCAGCAGCTTAGCGAGTGCAGGGGGTCGGGCCGGCTACACCTTC. The chain uses TRBV7-6 and TRBJ1-2; TRBD1 matches 7 bases. CDR3 length: 16 amino acids. The ends lost 0 bases at V and 8 bases at J; junction bases unmatched: 12. Per germline, CDR1 SGHVS and CDR2 FNYEAQ.